The 18 T cell receptor beta chains below were found in one sample sequenced in a study of blood T cells in healthy people across ages. Together with a sample-barcoded 5' primer, a J-beta primer mix was included in a second PCR lasting about 7 to 12 cycles. TCRdb re-analysed the 5' RACE reads in MiXCR, keeping a single row per CDR3 protein. Among 1.5 million to 2 million distinct CDR3 sequences, 49% were seen once, and the ten largest hold more than 2%. The sequenced sample consisted of blood. These TCRs come from a woman in her 40s in good health.

The chain employs TRBV7-2 and TRBJ2-4; possibly TRBD1 for D (6 bases). V lost 3 bases to trimming and J lost 2 bases, with 14 bases between them. Looked up from germline, CDR1 is SGHTA and CDR2 is FQGNSA. This CDR3 is built from 16 residues. As DNA, the CDR3 is TGTGCCAGCAGCTTCGACAGGAGGTTAACCAAAAACATTCAGTACTTC. The encoded protein is CASSFDRRLTKNIQYF. Combining the CDR3 with reference TRBV7-2 and TRBJ2-4 gives the whole variable domain GAGVSQSPSNKVTEKGKDVELRCDPISGHTALYWYRQSLGQGLEFLIYFQGNSAPDKSGLPSDRFSAERTGGSVSTLTIQRTQQEDSAVYLCASSFDRRLTKNIQYFGAGTRLSVL.

This clonotype was seen only a few times. The chain recombines TRBV6-5 with TRBJ1-6; weak D call: TRBD1 (6 bases). V gave up 7 bases and J gave up 8 bases, with 21 bases separating them. Germline lookup yields CDR1 MNHEY and CDR2 SVGAGI. The CDR3 loop spans 16 amino acids. The CDR3 reads CASMVSTGAFYSPLHF. The CDR3 nucleotides are TGTGCCAGCATGGTCTCGACAGGCGCCTTTTATTCACCCCTCCACTTT.

The chain is built from TRBV7-2 and TRBJ2-5, with TRBD2 identical over 8 bases. Germline V gene sequence: CDR1 SGHTA, CDR2 FQGNSA. The CDR3 is 15 residues long. Trimming at V came to 4 bases and at J to 5 bases, leaving 9 bases not matched to a gene. CDR3 residues: CASSSGPGGRETQYF. The CDR3 DNA reads as TGTGCCAGCAGCTCCGGGCCGGGGGGGCGCGAGACCCAGTACTTC.

About this clonotype itself: A much larger clone differs from this one at a single base, so this may be a read error. This rearrangement joins TRBV4-1 to TRBJ2-7, with D possibly matching TRBD1 (5 bases). Germline values: CDR1 MGHRA, CDR2 YSYEKL. The CDR3 contains 14 residues. In DNA, the CDR3 is TGCGCCAGCAGCCAAGAGACAGCGTCCTCCGAGCAGTACTTC. Translation: CASSQETASSEQYF.

The V call is TRBV4-1, the J call TRBJ2-1; 9 nucleotides line up with TRBD2. V gave up 1 base and J gave up 2 bases; unmatched junction bases: 6. The CDR3 extends over 17 amino acids. Looked up from germline, CDR1 is MGHRA and CDR2 is YSYEKL. The CDR3 region has the DNA TGCGCCAGCAGCCAAGCAAGGGCGGGGGGGCCCTACAATGAGCAGTTCTTC. As protein: CASSQARAGGPYNEQFF.

The V call is TRBV11-2, the J call TRBJ2-1; D is perhaps TRBD1 or TRBD2 (5 bases each). The V end was cut by 0 bases, the J end by 7 bases, with 13 bases between. The CDR3 is made up of 15 amino acids. The V gene's germline CDR1 is SGHAT and CDR2 FQNNGV. In DNA, the CDR3 is TGTGCCAGCAGCTTAGATTGGGGGACCCGTAATGAGCAGTTCTTC. Encoded protein: CASSLDWGTRNEQFF.

V usage is TRBV20-1 and J usage is TRBJ2-7, with a weak D call TRBD2 (6 bases). Germline CDR1 reads DFQATT; CDR2 reads SNEGSKA (reference sequence). The CDR3 has 14 residues. V lost 3 bases, J lost 0 bases, and 12 bases lay in between. The CDR3 coding sequence is TGCAGTGCTAGTCCCGGGACTCTCTCCTACGAGCAGTACTTC. Translation: CSASPGTLSYEQYF.

This clonotype has a handful of counts. This chain links TRBV7-6 with TRBJ2-7; TRBD1 agrees at 7 bases. Germline assignment: CDR1 SGHVS and CDR2 FNYEAQ. This CDR3 is 15 amino acids long. With V trimmed by 1 base and J by 2 bases, 5 bases remained unmatched. The CDR3: CASSLEKGQTYEQYF. The DNA for the CDR3 is TGTGCCAGCAGCTTAGAGAAGGGACAGACCTACGAGCAGTACTTC.

This clonotype was seen ten or more times. This chain links TRBV3-1 with TRBJ2-7; D gene unclear. The CDR3 loop spans 13 amino acids. Between the trimmed V and J ends, which lost 4 bases and 5 bases, there was a span of 12 bases. Germline lookup yields CDR1 LGHDT and CDR2 YNNKEL (reference sequence). The CDR3 nucleotides read TGTGCCAGCAGCCTACCCCCTTTTCACGAGCAGTACTTC. It yields the protein CASSLPPFHEQYF.

The V call is TRBV6-6, the J call TRBJ2-5; 8 nucleotides agree with TRBD2. The trim removed 5 bases at V and 7 bases at J, leaving 9 bases unmatched. CDR3 length: 14 amino acids. Germline V gene data show CDR1 as MNHNY and CDR2 as SVGAGI (reference sequence). CDR3 coding DNA: TGTGCCAGCAGTGGACGAGCGGGGGAGCGGACCCAGTACTTC. Residues: CASSGRAGERTQYF.

The chain has TRBV25-1 and TRBJ2-5; 9 positions agree with TRBD1. This CDR3 region has 15 residues. The junction had 8 bases not matched to a gene; V was cut back by 4 bases and J by 5 bases. Germline values: CDR1 MGHDK, CDR2 SYGVNS. CDR3 sequence reads: CASSVQAGTGETQYF. In DNA form, the CDR3 reads TGTGCCAGCAGTGTGCAAGCCGGGACAGGGGAGACCCAGTACTTC.

V usage is TRBV7-2 and J usage is TRBJ2-7; D is unclear. The assigned J gene may be wrong: the sequence end matches TRBJ2-4 better. This CDR3 is built from 14 residues. Looked up from germline, CDR1 is SGHTA and CDR2 is FQGNSA. The CDR3 protein is CASSLGFLTNIQYF. The CDR3 DNA reads TGTGCCAGCAGCTTGGGATTCCTCACAAACATTCAGTACTTC.

The rearrangement uses TRBV7-9 and TRBJ1-2, with D possibly being TRBD1 (6 bases). The CDR3 is 15 amino acids. CDR1 and CDR2 (germline): SEHNR, FQNEAQ (reference sequence). Trimming took off 5 bases at V and 5 bases at J, with 18 bases between the two ends. CDR3 sequence: CASSPQLQGKYGYTF. As DNA, the CDR3 is TGTGCCAGCAGCCCCCAACTACAGGGAAAGTATGGCTACACCTTC.

The chain has TRBV9 and TRBJ2-1; a weak D match, TRBD2 (6 bases). The CDR3 loop spans 15 amino acids. Germline V gene sequence: CDR1 SGDLS, CDR2 YYNGEE. V dropped 0 bases and J dropped 8 bases, with 15 bases sitting between them. CDR3 in amino acids: CASSVVGGRSDEQFF. CDR3 coding DNA: TGTGCCAGCAGCGTAGTTGGGGGGAGGTCGGATGAGCAGTTCTTC.

V is TRBV9 and J is TRBJ2-7; the D is unclear. The DNA end is a closer match to TRBJ2-5, so the J assignment may be wrong. Looked up from germline, CDR1 is SGDLS and CDR2 is YYNGEE. The CDR3 is made up of 14 amino acids. As DNA, the CDR3 is TGTGCCAGCAGCGTAGAGGGCGAGGTGGAGACCCAGTACTTC. As protein: CASSVEGEVETQYF.

CDR3 in DNA: TGTGCCACCAGCAGCGCACAGGGTCAAGGCACAGATACGCAGTATTTT. This translates into CATSSAQGQGTDTQYF. The chain carries TRBV15 and TRBJ2-3, with D maybe TRBD1 (6 bases). V lost 3 bases and J 1 base, leaving 14 bases between the germline ends. This CDR3 is 16 amino acids long. CDR1 is LNHNV, CDR2 YYDKDF, per germline (reference sequence).

The chain carries TRBV7-2 and TRBJ2-4; the D gene could be TRBD1 or TRBD2 (5 bases each). TRBJ2-5 explains the end of the DNA better; the J call may be wrong. Germline-derived CDR1 and CDR2 are SGHTA and FQGNSA. The CDR3 has 16 residues. The CDR3 DNA reads as TGTGCCAGCAGCCCCCTCGAAGGCCGTGGGGGAGAGACCCAGTACTTC. It yields the protein CASSPLEGRGGETQYF.

The V and J genes are TRBV28 and TRBJ2-1; possibly TRBD2 for D (5 bases). CDR1 and CDR2 from the germline V gene are MDHEN and SYDVKM. CDR3 size: 15 residues. Trimming cost V 5 bases and J 7 bases, with 18 bases left between them. CDR3 amino acids: CASSGRTEYKNEQFF. CDR3 in DNA: TGTGCCAGCAGTGGGAGAACAGAATACAAGAATGAGCAGTTCTTC.